A single T cell receptor (beta chain) is shown here with its context. The data are from a study of regulatory T cells in long-lasting Graves disease. The CDR3 runs 16 residues. The V gene lost 4 bases and the J gene lost 1 base, with 15 bases spanning the gap. From germline, CDR1 is LGHNT and CDR2 FRNRAP. Time point noted: newly diagnosed GD, antithyroid drugs for less than 3 months. The authors made the TCR library using RNA they extracted from PBMCs. For TCR beta, libraries came from iRepertoire HTBI primers and Arm-PCR of CDR3 regions. TCRdb fed the multiplex PCR reads into MiXCR, producing one record per CDR3 protein. The profile shows approximately 310,000 distinct CDR3 sequences, about a sixth of them singletons.

The sequenced sample was peripheral blood mononuclear cells (PBMCs), obtained at new diagnosis, from a patient treated with antithyroid drugs. This receptor was obtained from a female donor with Graves disease. The rearrangement joins TRBV12-5 to TRBJ2-3, with a weak D call TRBD1 (5 bases). The chain's CDR3 is CASGWGRTWGTDTQYF. CDR3 nucleotide sequence: TGTGCTAGTGGTTGGGGCCGGACCTGGGGCACAGATACGCAGTATTTT.